This record looks at one T cell receptor (beta chain) sequence and its context. Using immunoSEQ multiplex PCR, the repertoire was profiled, and TCRdb retains in-frame clones only, with some absent. The table has approximately 350,000 clones, 88% seen once. This sample stems from a study of blood T cell repertoires in COVID-19. Germline-derived CDR1 and CDR2 are LNHDA and SQIVND (reference sequence). The CDR3 has 15 residues. The J segment lost 0 bases and the V segment lost 9 bases, leaving 9 bases of the junction unmatched. What was sequenced was peripheral blood. The sequence was obtained from a woman in her 70s with COVID-19, enrolled during active disease. The chain links TRBV19 to TRBJ1-1, with 8 nucleotides matching TRBD1. This chain's CDR3 is CASSTGTGMNTEAFF. In nucleotides, the CDR3 is TGTGCCAGCTCCACCGGGACAGGCATGAACACTGAAGCTTTCTTT.